This T cell receptor (beta chain) was identified during a study of T cell responses to AZD1222 COVID-19 vaccine. Study-level findings and limits: The study found vaccine-associated CD4 TCRs spanning spike, dominant at 160-218 and 743-854.

This CDR3 has 13 amino acids. Germline lookup yields CDR1 MNHEY and CDR2 SMNVEV (reference sequence). The V and J ends lost 3 bases and 3 bases respectively, with 6 bases between them. The table came from immunoSEQ multiplex PCR; TCRdb's copy has only in-frame clones and leaves some out. The table includes tens of thousands of clones, 80% to 90% detected once. Pooled samples include second doses given at about 4 or 12 weeks. As for this clone: The antigen remains undetermined.

The sequence came from an adult who received the AZD1222 COVID-19 vaccine. This sequence joins TRBV27 and TRBJ1-5; no firm D call. The sequences come from peripheral blood, collected 28 days after the second AZD1222 dose. The CDR3 nucleotides are TGTGCCAGCAGTTTTGACACCAATCAGCCCCAGCATTTT. Residues: CASSFDTNQPQHF.